The clone carrying this T cell receptor (beta chain) was recorded a few times. What it binds is not known. TCRdb reprocessed the RACE reads via MiXCR and lists one record per CDR3 protein. The data show about 80,000 distinct CDR3 sequences, about 9.4% seen once. Documented time point: patch test 1, 2 weeks after DPC sensitization. Specified treatment: therapeutic diphenylcyclopropenone sensitization with weekly scalp DPC. Blood collection took place prior to placing each patch test. This sample is drawn from a study of human T cells and chemical hapten exposure. At the level of the study: Patients, mostly women, had alopecia areata, alopecia totalis or alopecia universalis. Study-level findings and limits: Sensitizing with DPC caused no change in TCRs above 1 in 1000 frequency. The presence of alopecia in the donors means their immune response may differ from healthy people's.

This CDR3 is built from 17 residues. V dropped 7 bases and J dropped 0; count of bases not matched to a gene: 6. The germline V gene has CDR1 SGHVS and CDR2 FNYEAQ. V gene TRBV7-6 combines with J gene TRBJ2-1; 13 positions match TRBD2. This TCR came from a woman between 45 and 65 years old with alopecia areata. Some clones in this sample may be carry-over from other donors' samples. The sample here was whole blood, taken in connection with sensitization to the hapten diphenylcyclopropenone (DPC). DNA of the CDR3: TGTGCCAGCATCGGGACTAGCGGGGTCAGCTCCTACAATGAGCAGTTCTTC. Translation: CASIGTSGVSSYNEQFF.